This record concerns one T cell receptor (beta chain) sequence. This sample is drawn from a study of CD8 T cells in Susac syndrome. When the RNA was reverse transcribed, random hexamers were used with an input of roughly 0.5 to 1 ug. immunoSEQ multiplex PCR amplified TCR beta CDR3 across 54 Vbeta, 13 Jbeta. MiXCR, applied by TCRdb to the immunoSEQ multiplex PCR reads, yields one record per CDR3 protein. The data hold 190,000 or so distinct CDR3 sequences, with 95% observed a single time. Looked up from germline, CDR1 is SQVTM and CDR2 is ANQGSEA. Germline trimming cut 6 bases from V and 2 bases from J; bases unmatched to any gene: 3. CDR3 size: 12 residues.

The sequenced sample consisted of CD4+ T cells from PBMCs. The chain has TRBV29-1 and TRBJ1-2, with 7 bases that match TRBD1. The clonotype originates from a human donor with multiple sclerosis. CDR3 DNA: TGCAGCGTCCTGGGACAGAACTATGGCTACACCTTC. As protein: CSVLGQNYGYTF.